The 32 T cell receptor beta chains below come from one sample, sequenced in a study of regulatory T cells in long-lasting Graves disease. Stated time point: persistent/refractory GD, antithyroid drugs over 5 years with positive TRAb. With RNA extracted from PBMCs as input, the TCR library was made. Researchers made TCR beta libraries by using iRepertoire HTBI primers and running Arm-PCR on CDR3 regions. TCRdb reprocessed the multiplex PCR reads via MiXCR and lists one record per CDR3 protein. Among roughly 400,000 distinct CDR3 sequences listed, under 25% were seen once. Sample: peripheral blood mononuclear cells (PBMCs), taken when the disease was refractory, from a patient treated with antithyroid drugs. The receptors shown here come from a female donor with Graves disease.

The CDR3 DNA reads as TGTGCCAGCTCACCGTATGGGGCCACTGAAGCTTTCTTT. As protein: CASSPYGATEAFF. V is TRBV18 and J is TRBJ1-1; possibly TRBD1 for D (5 bases). The CDR3 runs 13 residues. V lost 3 bases, J lost 4 bases, and 9 bases lay in between. Germline V gene data show CDR1 as KGHSH and CDR2 as LQKENI.

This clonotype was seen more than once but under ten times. The CDR3 loop reads CASSLARASGSSYEQYF. The CDR3 nucleotides are TGTGCCAGCAGCTTAGCGCGGGCTAGCGGTAGCTCCTACGAGCAGTACTTC. The gene calls are TRBV7-6 and TRBJ2-7; 7 bases agree with TRBD2. Germline V gives CDR1 SGHVS, CDR2 FNYEAQ. V shed 0 bases, J shed 0 bases, and the junction held 8 bases outside the gene matches. This CDR3 is built from 17 residues.

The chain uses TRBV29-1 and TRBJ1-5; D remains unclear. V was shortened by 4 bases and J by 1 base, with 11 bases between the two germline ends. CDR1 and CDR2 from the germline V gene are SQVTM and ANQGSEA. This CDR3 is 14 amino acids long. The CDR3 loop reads CSVGGTGSNQPQHF. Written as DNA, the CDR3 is TGCAGCGTTGGTGGAACCGGAAGCAATCAGCCCCAGCATTTT.

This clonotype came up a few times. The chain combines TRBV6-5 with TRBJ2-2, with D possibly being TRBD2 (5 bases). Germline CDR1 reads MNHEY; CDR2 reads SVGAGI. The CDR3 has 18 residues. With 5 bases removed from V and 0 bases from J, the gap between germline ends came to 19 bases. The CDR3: CASSLLTGIPANTGELFF. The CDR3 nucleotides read TGTGCCAGCAGTCTACTCACCGGGATCCCCGCGAACACCGGGGAGCTGTTTTTT.

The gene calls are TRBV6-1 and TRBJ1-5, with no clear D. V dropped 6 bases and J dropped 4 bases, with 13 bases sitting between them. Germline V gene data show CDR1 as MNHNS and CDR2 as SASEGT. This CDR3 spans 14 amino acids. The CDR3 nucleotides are TGTGCCAGCAGAACAATGGAAGGGAATCAGCCCCAGCATTTT. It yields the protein CASRTMEGNQPQHF.

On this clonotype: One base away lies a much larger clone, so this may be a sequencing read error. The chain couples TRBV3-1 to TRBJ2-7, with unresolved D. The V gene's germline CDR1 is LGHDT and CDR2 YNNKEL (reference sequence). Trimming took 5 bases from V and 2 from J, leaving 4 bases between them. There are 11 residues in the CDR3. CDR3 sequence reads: CASSGTYEQYF. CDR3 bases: TGTGCCAGCAGCGGGACCTACGAGCAGTACTTC.

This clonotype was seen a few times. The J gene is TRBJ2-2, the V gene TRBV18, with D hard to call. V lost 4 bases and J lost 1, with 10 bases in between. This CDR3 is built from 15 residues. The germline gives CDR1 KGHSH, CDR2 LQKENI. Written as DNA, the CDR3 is TGTGCCAGCTCACTTCTGAAGGGGAACACCGGGGAGCTGTTTTTT. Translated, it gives CASSLLKGNTGELFF.

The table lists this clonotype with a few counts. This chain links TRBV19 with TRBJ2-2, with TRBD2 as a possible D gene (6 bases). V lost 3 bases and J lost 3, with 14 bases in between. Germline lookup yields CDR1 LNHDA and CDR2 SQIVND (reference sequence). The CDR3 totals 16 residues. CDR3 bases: TGTGCCAGTAGTATCACTTCCGGGAGTGACACCGGGGAGCTGTTTTTT. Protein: CASSITSGSDTGELFF.

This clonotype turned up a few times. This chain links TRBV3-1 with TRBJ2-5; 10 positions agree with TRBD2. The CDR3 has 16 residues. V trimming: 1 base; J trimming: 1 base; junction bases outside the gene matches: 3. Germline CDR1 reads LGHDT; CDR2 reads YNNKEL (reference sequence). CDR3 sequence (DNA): TGTGCCAGCAGCCAAGTAGCGGGAGGAGGCCAAGAGACCCAGTACTTC. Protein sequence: CASSQVAGGGQETQYF.

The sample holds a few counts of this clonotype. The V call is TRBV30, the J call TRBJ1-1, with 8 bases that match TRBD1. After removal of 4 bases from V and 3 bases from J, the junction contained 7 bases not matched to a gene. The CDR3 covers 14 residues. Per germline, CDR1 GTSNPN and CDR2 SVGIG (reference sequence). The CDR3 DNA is TGTGCCTGGAACCCGACAGGGGTGGACACTGAAGCTTTCTTT. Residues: CAWNPTGVDTEAFF.

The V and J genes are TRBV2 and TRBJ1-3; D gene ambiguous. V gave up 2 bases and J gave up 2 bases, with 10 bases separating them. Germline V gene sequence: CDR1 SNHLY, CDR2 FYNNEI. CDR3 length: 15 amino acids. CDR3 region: CASSEQAKAGNTIYF. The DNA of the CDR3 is TGTGCCAGCAGTGAACAGGCCAAAGCTGGAAACACCATATATTTT. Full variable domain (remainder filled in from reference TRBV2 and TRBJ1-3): EPEVTQTPSHQVTQMGQEVILRCVPISNHLYFYWYRQILGQKVEFLVSFYNNEISEKSEIFDDQFSVERPDGSNFTLKIRSTKLEDSAMYFCASSEQAKAGNTIYFGEGSWLTVV.

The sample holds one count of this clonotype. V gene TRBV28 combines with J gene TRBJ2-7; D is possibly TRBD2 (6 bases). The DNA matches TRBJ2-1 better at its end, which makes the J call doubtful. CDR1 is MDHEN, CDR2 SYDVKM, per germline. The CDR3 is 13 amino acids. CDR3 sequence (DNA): TGTGCCAGCAGTTTCGGGGGTATAGATGAGCAGTTCTTC. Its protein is CASSFGGIDEQFF.

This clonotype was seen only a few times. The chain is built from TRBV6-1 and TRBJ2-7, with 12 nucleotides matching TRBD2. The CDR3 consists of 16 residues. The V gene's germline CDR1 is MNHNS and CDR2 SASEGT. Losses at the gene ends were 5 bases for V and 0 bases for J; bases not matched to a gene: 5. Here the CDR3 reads CASSRLAGVTSYEQYF. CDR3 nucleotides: TGTGCCAGCAGTCGACTAGCGGGAGTTACCTCCTACGAGCAGTACTTC.

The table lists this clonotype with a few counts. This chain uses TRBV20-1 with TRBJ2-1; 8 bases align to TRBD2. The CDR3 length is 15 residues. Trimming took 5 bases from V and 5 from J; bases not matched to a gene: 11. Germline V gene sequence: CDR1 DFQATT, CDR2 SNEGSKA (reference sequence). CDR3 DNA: TGCAGTGCTCCGCATGGGACTAGTGTCAACAATGAGCAGTTCTTC. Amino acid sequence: CSAPHGTSVNNEQFF.

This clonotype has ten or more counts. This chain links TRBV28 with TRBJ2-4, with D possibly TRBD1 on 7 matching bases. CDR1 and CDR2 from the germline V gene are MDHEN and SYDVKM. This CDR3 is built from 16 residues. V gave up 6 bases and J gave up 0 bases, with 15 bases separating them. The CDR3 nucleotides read TGTGCCAGCAGGAGCCCAGGGGGACTAGCCAAAAACATTCAGTACTTC. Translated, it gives CASRSPGGLAKNIQYF.

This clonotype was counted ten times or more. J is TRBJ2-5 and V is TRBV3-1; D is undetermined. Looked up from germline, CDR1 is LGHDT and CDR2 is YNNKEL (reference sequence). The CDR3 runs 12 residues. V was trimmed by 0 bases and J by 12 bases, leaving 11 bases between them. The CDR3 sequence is CASSQDRAAKYF. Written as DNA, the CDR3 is TGTGCCAGCAGCCAAGATCGGGCAGCAAAGTACTTC.

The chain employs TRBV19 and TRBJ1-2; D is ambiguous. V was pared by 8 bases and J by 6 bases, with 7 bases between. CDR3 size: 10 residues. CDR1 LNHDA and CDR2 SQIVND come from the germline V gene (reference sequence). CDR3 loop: CASGMNGYTF. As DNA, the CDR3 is TGTGCCAGTGGGATGAATGGCTACACCTTC.

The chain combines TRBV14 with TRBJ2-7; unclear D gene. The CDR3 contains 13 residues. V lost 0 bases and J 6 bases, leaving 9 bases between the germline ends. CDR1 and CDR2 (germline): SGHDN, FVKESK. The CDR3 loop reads CASSQDLWGEQYF. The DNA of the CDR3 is TGTGCCAGCAGCCAAGATCTTTGGGGCGAGCAGTACTTC.

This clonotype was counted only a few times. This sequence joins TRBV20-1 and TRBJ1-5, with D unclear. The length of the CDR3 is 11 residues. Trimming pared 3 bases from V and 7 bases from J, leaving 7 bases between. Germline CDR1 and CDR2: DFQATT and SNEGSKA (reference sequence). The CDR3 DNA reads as TGCAGTGCTAGCTCGGGGCAGCCCCAGCATTTT. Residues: CSASSGQPQHF.

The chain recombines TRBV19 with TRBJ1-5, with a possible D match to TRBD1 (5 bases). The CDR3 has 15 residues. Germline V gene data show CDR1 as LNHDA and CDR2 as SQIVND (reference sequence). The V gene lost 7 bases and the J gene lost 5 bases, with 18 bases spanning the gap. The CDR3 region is CASKNRDSYDQPQHF. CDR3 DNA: TGTGCCAGTAAAAACCGAGACAGTTACGATCAGCCCCAGCATTTT. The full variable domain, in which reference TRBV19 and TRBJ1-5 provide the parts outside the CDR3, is DGGITQSPKYLFRKEGQNVTLSCEQNLNHDAMYWYRQDPGQGLRLIYYSQIVNDFQKGDIAEGYSVSREKKESFPLTVTSAQKNPTAFYLCASKNRDSYDQPQHFGDGTRLSIL.

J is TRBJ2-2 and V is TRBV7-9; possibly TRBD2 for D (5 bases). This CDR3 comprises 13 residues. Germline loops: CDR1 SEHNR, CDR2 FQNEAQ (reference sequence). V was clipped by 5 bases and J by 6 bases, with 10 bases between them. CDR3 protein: CASSPEGAGELFF. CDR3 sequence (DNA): TGTGCCAGCAGCCCCGAGGGAGCCGGGGAGCTGTTTTTT.

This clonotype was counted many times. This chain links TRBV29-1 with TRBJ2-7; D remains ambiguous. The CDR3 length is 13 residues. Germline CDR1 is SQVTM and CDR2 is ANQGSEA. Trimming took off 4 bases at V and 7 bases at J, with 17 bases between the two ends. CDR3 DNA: TGCAGCGTTGTCTCGAGTTACACTCGGGAGCAGTACTTC. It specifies CSVVSSYTREQYF.

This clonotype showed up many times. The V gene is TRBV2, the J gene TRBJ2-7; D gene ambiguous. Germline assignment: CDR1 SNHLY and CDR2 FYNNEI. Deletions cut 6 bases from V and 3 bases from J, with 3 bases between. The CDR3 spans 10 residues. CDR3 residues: CASRLYEQYF. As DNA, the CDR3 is TGTGCCAGCAGACTCTACGAGCAGTACTTC.

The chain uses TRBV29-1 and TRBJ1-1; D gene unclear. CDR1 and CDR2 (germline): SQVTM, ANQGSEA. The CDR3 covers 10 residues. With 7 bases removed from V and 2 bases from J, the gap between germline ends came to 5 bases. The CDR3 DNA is TGCAGCGGTTCCAACACTGAAGCTTTCTTT. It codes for CSGSNTEAFF.

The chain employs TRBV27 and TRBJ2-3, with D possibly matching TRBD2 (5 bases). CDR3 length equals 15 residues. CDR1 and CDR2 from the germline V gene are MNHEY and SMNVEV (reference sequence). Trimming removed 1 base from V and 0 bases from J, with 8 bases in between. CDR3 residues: CASSLYGISTDTQYF. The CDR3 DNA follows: TGTGCCAGCAGTTTATACGGGATCAGCACAGATACGCAGTATTTT.

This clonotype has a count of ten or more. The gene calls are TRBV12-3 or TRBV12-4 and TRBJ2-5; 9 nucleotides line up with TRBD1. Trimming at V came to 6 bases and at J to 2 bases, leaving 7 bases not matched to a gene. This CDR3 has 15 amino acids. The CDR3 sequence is CASRINRGQQETQYF. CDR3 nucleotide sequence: TGTGCCAGCAGAATAAACAGGGGGCAACAAGAGACCCAGTACTTC.

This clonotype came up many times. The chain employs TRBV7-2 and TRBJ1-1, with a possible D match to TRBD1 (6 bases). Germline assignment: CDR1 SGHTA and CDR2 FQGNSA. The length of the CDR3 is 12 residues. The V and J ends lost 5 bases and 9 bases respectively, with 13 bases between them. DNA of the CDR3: TGTGCCAGCAGCCTAAGCGGGGGGCAAGCTTTCTTT. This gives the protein CASSLSGGQAFF.

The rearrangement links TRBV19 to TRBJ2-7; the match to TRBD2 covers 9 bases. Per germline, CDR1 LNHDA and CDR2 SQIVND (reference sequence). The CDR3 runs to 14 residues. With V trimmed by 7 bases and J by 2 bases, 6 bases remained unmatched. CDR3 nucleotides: TGTGCCAGTACCGCGACTAGCGGTGCCTACGAGCAGTACTTC. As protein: CASTATSGAYEQYF.

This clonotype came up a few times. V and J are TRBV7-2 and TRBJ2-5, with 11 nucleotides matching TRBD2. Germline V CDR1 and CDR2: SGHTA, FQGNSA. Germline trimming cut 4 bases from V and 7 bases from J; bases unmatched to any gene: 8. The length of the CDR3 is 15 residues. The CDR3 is CASSSLAGGGGTQYF. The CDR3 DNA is TGTGCCAGCAGCTCCCTAGCGGGAGGCGGGGGGACCCAGTACTTC. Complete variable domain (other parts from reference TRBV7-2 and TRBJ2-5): GAGVSQSPSNKVTEKGKDVELRCDPISGHTALYWYRQSLGQGLEFLIYFQGNSAPDKSGLPSDRFSAERTGGSVSTLTIQRTQQEDSAVYLCASSSLAGGGGTQYFGPGTRLLVL.

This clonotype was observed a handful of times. The CDR3 DNA is TGTGCCAGCACCCAACAGGGGTTGAATTCACCCCTCCACTTT. Protein: CASTQQGLNSPLHF. The chain has TRBV28 and TRBJ1-6, with 7 bases lining up with TRBD1. From germline, CDR1 is MDHEN and CDR2 SYDVKM. Losses at the gene ends were 7 bases for V and 7 bases for J; bases not matched to a gene: 7. CDR3 length: 14 residues.

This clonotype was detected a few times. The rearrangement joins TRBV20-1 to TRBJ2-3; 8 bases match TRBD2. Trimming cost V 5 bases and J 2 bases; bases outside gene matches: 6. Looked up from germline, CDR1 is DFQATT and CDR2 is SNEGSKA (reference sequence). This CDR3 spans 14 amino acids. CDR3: CSASGLVHTDTQYF. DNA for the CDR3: TGCAGTGCTTCGGGACTAGTCCACACAGATACGCAGTATTTT.

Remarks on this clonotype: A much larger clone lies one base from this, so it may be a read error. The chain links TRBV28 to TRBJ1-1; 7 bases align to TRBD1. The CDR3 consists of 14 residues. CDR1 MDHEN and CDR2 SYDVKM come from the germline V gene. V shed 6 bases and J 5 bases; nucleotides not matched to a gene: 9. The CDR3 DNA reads TGTGCCAGCAGGGCCGGGACAGCAGGTACTGAAGCTTTCTTT. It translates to CASRAGTAGTEAFF.